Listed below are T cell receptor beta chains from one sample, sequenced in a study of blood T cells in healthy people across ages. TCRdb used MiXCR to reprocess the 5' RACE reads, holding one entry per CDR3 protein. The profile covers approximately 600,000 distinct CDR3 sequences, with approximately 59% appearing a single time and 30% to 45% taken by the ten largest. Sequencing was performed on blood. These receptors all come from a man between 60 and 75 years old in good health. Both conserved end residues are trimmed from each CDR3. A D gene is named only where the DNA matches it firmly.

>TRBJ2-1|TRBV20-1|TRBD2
SARDRNSGGAYNEQF
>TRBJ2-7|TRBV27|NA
ASRGRELTYEQY
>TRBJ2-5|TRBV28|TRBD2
ASSSSRGGRETQY
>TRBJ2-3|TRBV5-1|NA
ASSLDGRGEDTQY
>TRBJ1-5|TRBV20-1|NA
SARDSPNNQPQH
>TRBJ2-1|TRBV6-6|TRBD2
ASRELAGVYNEQF
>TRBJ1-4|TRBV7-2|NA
ASSSQFGGLTNEKLF
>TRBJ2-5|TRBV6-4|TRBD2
ASSDSSSGGGGQETQY
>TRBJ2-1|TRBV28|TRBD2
ASSLWGGIGLAGSGNEQF
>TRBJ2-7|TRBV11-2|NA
ASSNAYEQY
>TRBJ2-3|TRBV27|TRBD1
ASSPRADRPTDTQY
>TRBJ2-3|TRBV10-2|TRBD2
ASSESGGAGGLDTQY
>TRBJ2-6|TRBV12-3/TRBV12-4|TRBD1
ASSKGQGSTGANVLT
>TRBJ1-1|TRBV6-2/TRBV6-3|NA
ASSYAGGGGEAF
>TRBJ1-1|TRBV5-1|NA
ASSPRRSGGTEAF
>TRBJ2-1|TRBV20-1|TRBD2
SAREPSGGVKYNEQF
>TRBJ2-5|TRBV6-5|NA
ASFSVWGEETQY
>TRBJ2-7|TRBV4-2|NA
ASSPRPEGYEQY
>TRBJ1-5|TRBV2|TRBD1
ASNRGGQPQH
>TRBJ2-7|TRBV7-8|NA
ASSPGASYYEQY
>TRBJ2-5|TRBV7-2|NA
ASSLVGEFGQETQY
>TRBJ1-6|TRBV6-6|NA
ASSYTQNNSPLH
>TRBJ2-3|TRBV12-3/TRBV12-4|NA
ASSTGLGRDTQY
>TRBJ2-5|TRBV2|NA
ASSSQTQETQY
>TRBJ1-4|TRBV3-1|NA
ASSHGQMNEKLF
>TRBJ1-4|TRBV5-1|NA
ASSLEGLGSEKLF
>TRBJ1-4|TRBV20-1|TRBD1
SAHLPGGRGRLF
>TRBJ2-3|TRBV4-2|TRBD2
ASSQYTSETQY